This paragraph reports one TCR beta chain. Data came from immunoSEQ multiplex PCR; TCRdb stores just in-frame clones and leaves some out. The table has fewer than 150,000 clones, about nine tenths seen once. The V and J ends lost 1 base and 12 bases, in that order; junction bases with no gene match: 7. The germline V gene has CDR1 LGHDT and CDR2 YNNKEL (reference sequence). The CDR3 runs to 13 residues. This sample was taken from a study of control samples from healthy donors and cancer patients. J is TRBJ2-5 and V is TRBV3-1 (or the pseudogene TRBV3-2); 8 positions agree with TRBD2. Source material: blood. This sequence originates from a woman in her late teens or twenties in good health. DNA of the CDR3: TGTGCCAGCAGCCAAGGCCGTATAGCGGGGAAGTACTTC. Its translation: CASSQGRIAGKYF.